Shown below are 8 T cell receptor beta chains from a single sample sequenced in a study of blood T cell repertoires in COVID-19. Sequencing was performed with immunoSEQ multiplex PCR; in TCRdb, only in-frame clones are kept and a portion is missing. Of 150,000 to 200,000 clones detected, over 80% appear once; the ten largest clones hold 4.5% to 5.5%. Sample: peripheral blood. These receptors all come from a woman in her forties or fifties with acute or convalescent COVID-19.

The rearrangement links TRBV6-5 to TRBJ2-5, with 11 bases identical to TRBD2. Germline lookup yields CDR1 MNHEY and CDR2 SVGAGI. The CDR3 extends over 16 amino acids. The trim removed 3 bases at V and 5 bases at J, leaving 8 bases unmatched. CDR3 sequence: CASSYLSGRVAETQYF. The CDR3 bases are TGTGCCAGCAGTTATCTTAGCGGGAGGGTTGCGGAGACCCAGTACTTC.

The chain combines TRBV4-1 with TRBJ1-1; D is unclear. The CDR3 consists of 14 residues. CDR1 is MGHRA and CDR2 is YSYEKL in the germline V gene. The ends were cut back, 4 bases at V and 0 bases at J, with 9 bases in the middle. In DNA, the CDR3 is TGCGCCAGCAGCCCCCGGGATCTGAACACTGAAGCTTTCTTT. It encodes CASSPRDLNTEAFF.

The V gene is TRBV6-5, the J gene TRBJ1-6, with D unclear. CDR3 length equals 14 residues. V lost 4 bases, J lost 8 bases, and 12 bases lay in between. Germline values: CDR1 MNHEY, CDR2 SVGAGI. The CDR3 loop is CASSFLTEYSPLHF. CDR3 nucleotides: TGTGCCAGCAGTTTTTTGACGGAGTATTCACCCCTCCACTTT.

The CDR3 loop is CAWSSGQGAYEQYF. The CDR3 DNA reads as TGTGCCTGGAGTTCTGGTCAGGGGGCCTACGAGCAGTACTTC. The J gene is TRBJ2-7, the V gene TRBV30; 7 bases are shared with TRBD1. Germline values: CDR1 GTSNPN, CDR2 SVGIG (reference sequence). Losses at the gene ends were 2 bases for V and 2 bases for J; bases not matched to a gene: 6. The CDR3 runs 14 residues.

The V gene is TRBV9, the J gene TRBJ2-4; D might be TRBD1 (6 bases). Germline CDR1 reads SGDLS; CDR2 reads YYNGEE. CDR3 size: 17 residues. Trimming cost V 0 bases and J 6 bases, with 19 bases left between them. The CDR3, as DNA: TGTGCCAGCAGCGTAGGGGGCTCGGCCGGGACAATAAACATTCAGTACTTC. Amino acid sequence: CASSVGGSAGTINIQYF.

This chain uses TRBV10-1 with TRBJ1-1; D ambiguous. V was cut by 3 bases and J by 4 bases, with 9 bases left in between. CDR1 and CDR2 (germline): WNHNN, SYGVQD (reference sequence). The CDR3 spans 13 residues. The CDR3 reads CASSDSYPTEAFF. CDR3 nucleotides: TGCGCCAGCAGTGACAGTTATCCCACTGAAGCTTTCTTT.

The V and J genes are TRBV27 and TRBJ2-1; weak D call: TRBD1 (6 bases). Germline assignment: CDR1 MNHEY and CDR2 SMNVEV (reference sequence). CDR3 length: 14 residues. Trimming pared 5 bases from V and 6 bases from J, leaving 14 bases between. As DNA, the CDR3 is TGTGCCAGCAGTCCCCAGGGGCGATCCAATGAGCAGTTCTTC. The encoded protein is CASSPQGRSNEQFF.

The CDR3 reads CASSLEGAYNQPQHF. CDR3 DNA: TGCGCCAGCAGCCTGGAGGGGGCCTACAATCAGCCCCAGCATTTT. This rearrangement joins TRBV5-1 to TRBJ1-5; TRBD1 matches at 7 bases. CDR1 and CDR2 (germline): SGHRS, YFSETQ. The CDR3 is 15 amino acids. Germline trimming cut 4 bases from V and 3 bases from J; bases unmatched to any gene: 7.